These T cell receptor beta chains were read from a single sample in a study of T cell responses to AZD1222 COVID-19 vaccine. Assay used: immunoSEQ multiplex PCR; TCRdb lists only in-frame clones, some missing. The sample holds some 200,000 clones; around nine tenths are singletons and the top ten take about 3.6%. This sample comprised peripheral blood, obtained 28 days after the second dose of the MenACWY control vaccine. The source is an adult who received the MenACWY meningococcal vaccine as a control. Each CDR3 is given without its conserved first and last residue.

>TRBJ1-5|TRBV18
ASSPLAGDQPQH
>TRBJ2-5|TRBV24-1
ATSDRRDQETQY
>TRBJ2-7|TRBV20-1
SAREGDEQY
>TRBJ1-2|TRBV7-9
ASSLGGGNYGYT
>TRBJ2-7|TRBV12-3/TRBV12-4
ASSLAVYEQY
>TRBJ2-1|TRBV6-5
ASHRPGPPGEQF
>TRBJ2-1|TRBV2
ASRGGGGYNEQF
>TRBJ1-1|TRBV5-1
ASSFWEVNTEAF
>TRBJ2-2|TRBV5-4
ASSEDPRGTGELF
>TRBJ2-1|TRBV3-1/TRBV3-2
ASSQDVRLGQF